One sample yielded the 31 T cell receptor beta chains listed below, sequenced in a study of blood T cell repertoires in COVID-19. The table came from immunoSEQ multiplex PCR; TCRdb's copy has only in-frame clones and leaves some out. The sample comprises over 150,000 clones, less than 90% of which are singletons, and about 7% rests with the top ten. Input material: PBMCs or T cells enriched from blood (not recorded which). Source of these receptors: a woman aged 45-60 years who had recovered from COVID-19.

This rearrangement joins TRBV5-1 to TRBJ2-1, with 9 nucleotides matching TRBD1. This CDR3 is built from 19 residues. The ends lost 0 bases at V and 0 bases at J; junction bases unmatched: 10. Germline V gives CDR1 SGHRS, CDR2 YFSETQ. The CDR3 DNA reads TGCGCCAGCAGCTTGGAAGGACAGGGGTTAGTGAGCTCCTACAATGAGCAGTTCTTC. It is translated as CASSLEGQGLVSSYNEQFF.

The gene calls are TRBV3-1 (or the pseudogene TRBV3-2) and TRBJ1-2; 9 bases are shared with TRBD1. Germline CDR1 LGHDT, CDR2 YNNKEL (reference sequence). V gave up 4 bases and J gave up 2 bases; unmatched junction bases: 5. This CDR3 is 15 amino acids long. The CDR3 DNA is TGTGCCAGCAGCCTGGGACAGGGCCCCAACTATGGCTACACCTTC. It is translated as CASSLGQGPNYGYTF.

The rearrangement links TRBV6-5 to TRBJ1-4; perhaps TRBD1 as D (5 bases). The CDR3 covers 14 residues. CDR1 is MNHEY, CDR2 SVGAGI, per germline. Trimming stripped 7 bases from V and 3 bases from J, with 12 bases between. This chain's CDR3 is CASKTTVANEKLFF. The CDR3 bases are TGTGCCAGCAAAACGACAGTCGCTAATGAAAAACTGTTTTTT.

J is TRBJ2-7 and V is TRBV6-5; D gene ambiguous. CDR1 and CDR2 from the germline V gene are MNHEY and SVGAGI. The CDR3 has 11 amino acids. Trimming took off 4 bases at V and 3 bases at J, with 4 bases between the two ends. The CDR3 sequence is CASSFGYEQYF. The DNA of the CDR3 is TGTGCCAGCAGTTTCGGCTACGAGCAGTACTTC.

The rearrangement joins TRBV5-4 to TRBJ1-6, with TRBD1 as a possible D gene (6 bases). The V end lost 10 bases, the J end lost 7 bases, and 18 bases lay between the germline ends. This CDR3 has 14 residues. Germline CDR1 is SGHNT and CDR2 is YYREEE (reference sequence). DNA of the CDR3: TGTGCCGGACAACTTGGGGGCAAAAATTCACCCCTCCACTTT. Translated: CAGQLGGKNSPLHF.

This chain connects TRBV5-1 to TRBJ2-3; 10 nucleotides agree with TRBD2. Germline CDR1 is SGHRS and CDR2 is YFSETQ. The CDR3 sequence is 15 residues long. V was pared by 4 bases and J by 6 bases, with 8 bases of the junction left unmatched. CDR3 in DNA: TGCGCCAGCAGCCTTCTCGGGACTAGCGTGGATACGCAGTATTTT. It codes for CASSLLGTSVDTQYF. The entire variable domain, with the rest obtained from reference TRBV5-1 and TRBJ2-3, is as follows: KAGVTQTPRYLIKTRGQQVTLSCSPISGHRSVSWYQQTPGQGLQFLFEYFSETQRNKGNFPGRFSGRQFSNSRSEMNVSTLELGDSALYLCASSLLGTSVDTQYFGPGTRLTVL.

This sequence joins TRBV11-1 and TRBJ1-6; D not resolved. This CDR3 is 16 amino acids long. V was trimmed by 4 bases and J by 4 bases, leaving 14 bases between them. Germline V lookup: CDR1 SGHAT, CDR2 FQDESV (reference sequence). Here the CDR3 reads CASSSTGITYNSPLHF. For the CDR3, the DNA is TGTGCCAGCAGCTCGACGGGGATAACTTATAATTCACCCCTCCACTTT.

This chain joins TRBV10-2 and TRBJ1-6; 8 nucleotides line up with TRBD1. The CDR3 spans 13 residues. V lost 3 bases to trimming and J lost 9 bases; unmatched junction nucleotides: 1. Germline values: CDR1 WSHSY, CDR2 SAAADI. CDR3 sequence: CASSETGGSPLHF. For the CDR3, the DNA is TGCGCCAGCAGTGAAACAGGGGGTTCACCCCTCCACTTT.

This clone was counted once. The chain links TRBV21-1 to TRBJ1-4. TRBV21-1 is described as a pseudogene. The CDR3 covers 17 residues. Written as DNA, the CDR3 is TGTGCCAGCAGCCGCTTCGGCCTGGGGGGACGAAATGAAAAACTGTTTTTT. This gives the protein CASSRFGLGGRNEKLFF.

V and J are TRBV14 and TRBJ1-6, with 7 bases lining up with TRBD1. J lost 7 bases, V lost 1 base, and 1 base had no gene match. The germline CDR1 and CDR2 sequences are SGHDN and FVKESK. CDR3 length equals 14 residues. The CDR3 DNA sequence: TGTGCCAGCAGCCAAGTGACAGGGAATTCACCCCTCCACTTT. The encoded protein is CASSQVTGNSPLHF.

The chain has TRBV12-1 and TRBJ1-1; the table's D call, TRBD1, was not checked against the DNA. TRBV12-1 is assigned pseudogene status. The CDR3 totals 23 residues. The chain's CDR3 is CASSFSGQGSIGDGVDGYTEAFF. DNA for the CDR3: TGTGCCAGCAGCTTTTCCGGACAGGGGTCAATTGGGGACGGGGTAGATGGTTACACTGAAGCTTTCTTT.

J is TRBJ1-2 and V is TRBV5-6, with D maybe TRBD1 (5 bases). The CDR3 length is 12 residues. The ends were cut back, 4 bases at V and 8 bases at J, with 12 bases in the middle. Germline assignment: CDR1 SGHDT and CDR2 YYEEEE. The CDR3 nucleotides read TGTGCCAGCAGCCAAGGGGTAGAAGGCTACACCTTC. Amino acids: CASSQGVEGYTF.

The V call is TRBV5-6, the J call TRBJ1-2, with TRBD1 matching 7 bases. CDR1 SGHDT and CDR2 YYEEEE come from the germline V gene. V shed 5 bases, J shed 7 bases, and the junction held 17 bases outside the gene matches. The length of the CDR3 is 16 residues. The CDR3 sequence is CASSPDTGAAVSGYTF. CDR3 in DNA: TGTGCCAGCAGTCCCGATACAGGGGCTGCCGTCTCTGGCTACACCTTC.

The chain is built from TRBV15 and TRBJ1-1; D possibly corresponds to TRBD1 (6 bases). Germline-derived CDR1 and CDR2 are LNHNV and YYDKDF (reference sequence). CDR3 length: 16 amino acids. Trimming removed 1 base from V and 1 base from J, with 13 bases in between. This chain's CDR3 is CATSRGWGGGNTEAFF. The CDR3 bases are TGTGCCACCAGCAGAGGTTGGGGGGGCGGGAACACTGAAGCTTTCTTT.

In this sample, this clone turned up once. The chain carries TRBV7-9 and TRBJ1-2; perhaps TRBD1 as D (5 bases). V lost 7 bases to trimming and J lost 5 bases, with 11 bases between them. The CDR3 totals 12 residues. CDR1 is SEHNR and CDR2 is FQNEAQ in the germline V gene (reference sequence). CDR3 bases: TGTGCCAGCAAAAGGGGAGGGTATGGCTACACCTTC. Amino acids: CASKRGGYGYTF. The variable domain in full, with the rest retrieved from reference TRBV7-9 and TRBJ1-2, is DTGVSQNPRHKITKRGQNVTFRCDPISEHNRLYWYRQTLGQGPEFLTYFQNEAQLEKSRLLSDRFSAERPKGSFSTLEIQRTEQGDSAMYLCASKRGGYGYTFGSGTRLTVV.

The chain combines TRBV30 with TRBJ2-7; TRBD2 matches at 9 bases. This CDR3 spans 13 amino acids. V dropped 7 bases and J dropped 13; count of bases not matched to a gene: 17. Germline CDR1 is GTSNPN and CDR2 is SVGIG (reference sequence). Here the CDR3 reads CALERGAGGPLYF. The DNA of the CDR3 is TGTGCCTTGGAGAGGGGAGCGGGAGGCCCCTTATACTTC.

The chain recombines TRBV10-2 with TRBJ1-5, with TRBD1 as a possible D gene (6 bases). The germline V gene has CDR1 WSHSY and CDR2 SAAADI. The CDR3 totals 15 residues. The V end was cut by 0 bases, the J end by 5 bases, with 11 bases between. The CDR3 sequence: CASSESRTAYQPQHF. Written as DNA, the CDR3 is TGCGCCAGCAGTGAGTCGAGGACAGCATATCAGCCCCAGCATTTT.

CDR3 in DNA: TGTGCCAGCAGCCGCGAGATCAACAATGAGCAGTTCTTC. This gives the protein CASSREINNEQFF. The chain links TRBV4-2 to TRBJ2-1, with D unclear. The germline V and J ends were trimmed by 4 bases and 5 bases, with 9 bases remaining between them. Germline values: CDR1 LGHNA, CDR2 YNFKEQ. The CDR3 runs 13 residues.

The chain recombines TRBV5-6 with TRBJ2-2; no reliable D call. V lost 1 base to trimming and J lost 5 bases, with 12 bases between them. This CDR3 has 15 residues. Germline V gene data show CDR1 as SGHDT and CDR2 as YYEEEE. CDR3: CASSLSPRGTGELFF. In DNA, the CDR3 is TGTGCCAGCAGCTTGAGCCCGCGCGGAACCGGGGAGCTGTTTTTT.

The chain combines TRBV15 with TRBJ1-2; 7 bases align to TRBD1. This CDR3 has 17 amino acids. Germline V CDR1 and CDR2: LNHNV, YYDKDF (reference sequence). V gave up 1 base and J gave up 6 bases; unmatched junction bases: 14. The CDR3 region is CATSRGGSRQGTNGYTF. The CDR3 coding sequence is TGTGCCACCAGCAGAGGGGGGTCACGACAGGGAACTAATGGCTACACCTTC.

The J gene is TRBJ1-2, the V gene TRBV25-1, with 8 bases lining up with TRBD1. The V segment lost 1 base and the J segment 6 bases; nucleotides outside the gene matches: 16. The germline V gene encodes CDR1 MGHDK and CDR2 SYGVNS. CDR3 length equals 18 residues. As DNA, the CDR3 is TGTGCCAGCAGTGAATCAAACTCAGGGGGCATTATTGCCCATGGCTACACCTTC. Translating gives CASSESNSGGIIAHGYTF.

This chain connects TRBV18 to TRBJ1-2; 8 bases are shared with TRBD1. Losses at the gene ends were 5 bases for V and 6 bases for J; bases not matched to a gene: 2. Germline CDR1 reads KGHSH; CDR2 reads LQKENI. CDR3 length: 12 amino acids. CDR3 sequence: CASSSTGDGYTF. The DNA of the CDR3 is TGTGCCAGCTCATCGACAGGGGATGGCTACACCTTC.

V is TRBV14 and J is TRBJ1-1; D perhaps matches TRBD1 (5 bases). The CDR3 is made up of 13 amino acids. With 5 bases removed from V and 5 bases from J, the gap between germline ends came to 12 bases. Germline V CDR1 and CDR2: SGHDN, FVKESK. This CDR3 is CASSETDSTEAFF. The CDR3, as DNA: TGTGCCAGCAGCGAGACCGACAGTACTGAAGCTTTCTTT.

V usage is TRBV21-1 and J usage is TRBJ1-2; whether TRBD1, the table's D call, matches the DNA was not checked. TRBV21-1 is tagged as a pseudogene. The length of the CDR3 is 15 residues. This CDR3 reads CASSGREYRAGGYTF. CDR3 DNA sequence: TGTGCCAGCAGCGGCCGAGAGTACAGGGCGGGCGGCTACACCTTC.

The chain is built from TRBV7-9 and TRBJ1-5, with TRBD1 matching 9 bases. The ends lost 5 bases at V and 6 bases at J; junction bases unmatched: 8. Germline loops: CDR1 SEHNR, CDR2 FQNEAQ (reference sequence). The CDR3 length is 15 residues. Written as DNA, the CDR3 is TGTGCCAGCAGCAAGACAGGGGGGGCCACTCAGCCCCAGCATTTT. Amino acid sequence: CASSKTGGATQPQHF. The variable domain in full, completed from reference TRBV7-9 and TRBJ1-5, reads DTGVSQNPRHKITKRGQNVTFRCDPISEHNRLYWYRQTLGQGPEFLTYFQNEAQLEKSRLLSDRFSAERPKGSFSTLEIQRTEQGDSAMYLCASSKTGGATQPQHFGDGTRLSIL.

The chain carries TRBV18 and TRBJ1-2, with D perhaps matching TRBD1 (6 bases). The V end lost 2 bases, the J end lost 2 bases, and 9 bases lay between the germline ends. This CDR3 has 14 amino acids. Germline loops: CDR1 KGHSH, CDR2 LQKENI. In nucleotides, the CDR3 is TGTGCCAGCTCACCAGGACAGTACAACTATGGCTACACCTTC. Protein: CASSPGQYNYGYTF.

The CDR3 bases are TGTGCCAGCAGTCCGACCCGACTAGCGGGAGGGTACGAGCAGTACTTC. It translates to CASSPTRLAGGYEQYF. This rearrangement joins TRBV28 to TRBJ2-7; 14 bases map to TRBD2. Losses at the gene ends were 5 bases for V and 4 bases for J; bases not matched to a gene: 7. Per the germline V gene, CDR1 is MDHEN and CDR2 is SYDVKM. The length of the CDR3 is 16 residues.

This rearrangement joins TRBV24-1 to TRBJ2-5; D not certain. The V gene lost 3 bases and the J gene lost 3 bases, with 10 bases spanning the gap. The V gene's germline CDR1 is KGHDR and CDR2 SFDVKD. The CDR3 runs 14 residues. The chain's CDR3 is CATSDPTGEETQYF. CDR3 DNA sequence: TGTGCCACCAGTGATCCCACCGGAGAAGAGACCCAGTACTTC.

For the CDR3, the DNA is TGTGCCACCAGCAGAGAACAGGGGGCGAGTGAGCAGTACTTC. Translating gives CATSREQGASEQYF. The V gene is TRBV15, the J gene TRBJ2-7; 9 nucleotides align to TRBD1. Per germline, CDR1 LNHNV and CDR2 YYDKDF (reference sequence). V lost 0 bases to trimming and J lost 7 bases; unmatched junction nucleotides: 4. The CDR3 is 14 amino acids.

This clone was detected a few times. This sequence joins TRBV7-9 and TRBJ2-7, with a tentative D call TRBD1 (5 bases). V lost 4 bases and J lost 6, with 16 bases in between. This CDR3 is 14 amino acids long. Germline V lookup: CDR1 SEHNR, CDR2 FQNEAQ (reference sequence). CDR3 amino acids: CASSSTGHQGEQYF. The CDR3 DNA follows: TGTGCCAGCAGCTCAACAGGTCACCAAGGCGAGCAGTACTTC.

The V and J genes are TRBV5-1 and TRBJ1-5, with 7 bases matching TRBD1. Per germline, CDR1 SGHRS and CDR2 YFSETQ. This CDR3 has 14 residues. V lost 10 bases and J lost 2; bases outside the gene matches: 9. CDR3 protein: CAAQQGWGNQPQHF. The CDR3 bases are TGCGCCGCACAACAGGGGTGGGGCAATCAGCCCCAGCATTTT.